These 26 T cell receptor beta chains came from one sample sequenced in a study of cytomegalovirus exposure and HLA in healthy donors. The PCR was carried out with 60 Vbeta primers and 13 Jbeta primers. Profiling relied on immunoSEQ multiplex PCR, and the TCRdb table lists in-frame clones only, not all of them. The sample gives about 120,000 clones, approximately 67% of which show up once; roughly 1.4% is in the top ten. Material: PBMCs. The source of these receptors is a man aged 18 to 30 in good health and CMV-seronegative.

The chain employs TRBV27 and TRBJ2-3; 7 nucleotides match TRBD1. This CDR3 is 16 amino acids long. The germline CDR1 and CDR2 sequences are MNHEY and SMNVEV (reference sequence). Trimming removed 4 bases from V and 2 bases from J; junction bases left unmatched: 9. The CDR3 region has the DNA TGTGCCAGCAGTTCACGGAGACAGGGCATCACAGATACGCAGTATTTT. Translation: CASSSRRQGITDTQYF.

This clone was detected once. Here the CDR3 DNA reads TGTGCCAGCCGGGGGATTAATGCCTACGAGCAGTACTTC. Translating it yields CASRGINAYEQYF. The chain couples TRBV7-2 to TRBJ2-7; D may be TRBD2 (6 bases). Germline CDR1 SGHTA, CDR2 FQGNSA. The V and J ends lost 8 bases and 2 bases respectively, with 13 bases between them. This CDR3 spans 13 amino acids.

The count of this clone is one. V usage is TRBV28 and J usage is TRBJ1-2; TRBD1 matches at 10 bases. V shed 5 bases and J 9 bases; nucleotides not matched to a gene: 9. CDR1 and CDR2 (germline): MDHEN, SYDVKM. The CDR3 is made up of 14 amino acids. The CDR3 region is CASSTPRQGASYTF. The CDR3 DNA reads TGTGCCAGCAGTACACCCCGACAGGGGGCGAGCTACACCTTC.

The genes are TRBV10-3 and TRBJ2-5, with unresolved D. V was pared by 0 bases and J by 2 bases, with 10 bases between. This CDR3 comprises 15 residues. The germline gives CDR1 ENHRY, CDR2 SYGVKD. The CDR3 nucleotides read TGTGCCATCAGTGAGTCGACGACTCCTCAAGAGACCCAGTACTTC. It codes for CAISESTTPQETQYF.

The rearrangement links TRBV12-5 to TRBJ1-2; 7 nucleotides match TRBD1. The CDR3 is made up of 16 amino acids. V trimming: 5 bases; J trimming: 3 bases; junction bases outside the gene matches: 12. In germline, CDR1 is LGHNT, CDR2 FRNRAP. The CDR3 region has the DNA TGTGCTAGTGGTAACTGGGAACAGGGGAGTCACTATGGCTACACCTTC. Translated: CASGNWEQGSHYGYTF.

This chain joins TRBV29-1 and TRBJ2-2; D may be TRBD2 (6 bases). This CDR3 comprises 16 residues. Germline loops: CDR1 SQVTM, CDR2 ANQGSEA. The V gene lost 6 bases and the J gene lost 1 base, with 18 bases spanning the gap. CDR3: CSVVPGGGRNTGELFF. DNA of the CDR3: TGCAGCGTGGTGCCCGGGGGAGGCAGGAACACCGGGGAGCTGTTTTTT.

Only a few counts were recorded for this clone. The J gene is TRBJ1-2, the V gene TRBV19, with 9 positions matching TRBD1. V lost 6 bases, J lost 4 bases, and 3 bases stayed unmatched. Germline V gene lookup returns CDR1 LNHDA and CDR2 SQIVND (reference sequence). The CDR3 has 13 residues. DNA of the CDR3: TGTGCCAGTAGCGGGGACAGGGTCTATGGCTACACCTTC. This encodes CASSGDRVYGYTF. Variable domain in full (rest from reference TRBV19 and TRBJ1-2): DGGITQSPKYLFRKEGQNVTLSCEQNLNHDAMYWYRQDPGQGLRLIYYSQIVNDFQKGDIAEGYSVSREKKESFPLTVTSAQKNPTAFYLCASSGDRVYGYTFGSGTRLTVV.

The gene calls are TRBV6-5 and TRBJ2-6, with unresolved D. V was clipped by 6 bases and J by 2 bases, with 8 bases between them. This CDR3 spans 14 amino acids. The V gene's germline CDR1 is MNHEY and CDR2 SVGAGI. CDR3 sequence reads: CASRRRAGANVLTF. In nucleotides, the CDR3 is TGTGCCAGCAGACGGAGAGCTGGGGCCAACGTCCTGACTTTC.

Written as DNA, the CDR3 is TGCAGCGTTGAAGGGACAGGGGCATATGGCTACACCTTC. This gives the protein CSVEGTGAYGYTF. This rearrangement joins TRBV29-1 to TRBJ1-2; TRBD1 aligns across 9 bases. This CDR3 has 13 residues. The V and J ends lost 1 base and 5 bases, in that order; junction bases with no gene match: 2. Germline assignment: CDR1 SQVTM and CDR2 ANQGSEA. The variable domain in full, with the rest retrieved from reference TRBV29-1 and TRBJ1-2, is SAVISQKPSRDICQRGTSLTIQCQVDSQVTMMFWYRQQPGQSLTLIATANQGSEATYESGFVIDKFPISRPNLTFSTLTVSNMSPEDSSIYLCSVEGTGAYGYTFGSGTRLTVV.

The V and J genes are TRBV7-9 and TRBJ1-5; no firm D call. V lost 5 bases and J 7 bases, leaving 15 bases between the germline ends. The germline V gene encodes CDR1 SEHNR and CDR2 FQNEAQ (reference sequence). The CDR3 length is 14 residues. The CDR3 is CASSPRGARQPQHF. CDR3 nucleotide sequence: TGTGCCAGCAGCCCCCGAGGCGCGAGGCAGCCCCAGCATTTT.

J is TRBJ1-4 and V is TRBV6-5; 10 bases agree with TRBD1. The ends lost 5 bases at V and 11 bases at J; junction bases unmatched: 11. Germline loops: CDR1 MNHEY, CDR2 SVGAGI. This CDR3 comprises 15 residues. The CDR3 sequence is CASSQTGGSKLKLFF. The CDR3 DNA sequence: TGTGCCAGCAGTCAGACAGGGGGCTCGAAATTGAAACTGTTTTTT.

The rearrangement uses TRBV7-8 and TRBJ2-6; 8 nucleotides line up with TRBD1. Germline loops: CDR1 SGHVS, CDR2 FQNEAQ. The CDR3 spans 18 residues. V gave up 5 bases and J gave up 0 bases; unmatched junction bases: 9. CDR3: CASSPRQGTLSGANVLTF. CDR3 coding DNA: TGTGCCAGCAGCCCCCGACAGGGGACGCTCTCTGGGGCCAACGTCCTGACTTTC.

V gene TRBV28 combines with J gene TRBJ1-1; 10 positions agree with TRBD1. V shed 6 bases and J 3 bases; nucleotides not matched to a gene: 4. Per the germline V gene, CDR1 is MDHEN and CDR2 is SYDVKM. This CDR3 is built from 14 residues. CDR3 sequence: CASSRTGGYTEAFF. The DNA for the CDR3 is TGTGCCAGCAGCAGGACAGGGGGATACACTGAAGCTTTCTTT.

This clone appeared a few times. The genes are TRBV15 and TRBJ1-5, with D perhaps matching TRBD1 (6 bases). CDR1 is LNHNV, CDR2 YYDKDF, per germline (reference sequence). V was shortened by 3 bases and J by 4 bases, with 7 bases between the two germline ends. The CDR3 spans 13 residues. CDR3 protein: CATSRTGNQPQHF. The CDR3 nucleotides read TGTGCCACCAGCAGGACAGGTAATCAGCCCCAGCATTTT.

This sequence joins TRBV2 and TRBJ1-1; the D gene is possibly TRBD1 (5 bases). Germline-derived CDR1 and CDR2 are SNHLY and FYNNEI. The CDR3 runs to 14 residues. V was pared by 8 bases and J by 5 bases, with 18 bases between. In DNA form, the CDR3 reads TGTGCCAGCCTAAGGTACGCAGGGCGGACTGAAGCTTTCTTT. Its protein product is CASLRYAGRTEAFF.

The chain uses TRBV27 and TRBJ2-7; 8 bases fit TRBD2. CDR3 length: 14 amino acids. Germline lookup yields CDR1 MNHEY and CDR2 SMNVEV (reference sequence). V was clipped by 2 bases and J by 6 bases; unmatched bases: 6. CDR3: CASSLPGGGREQYF. DNA of the CDR3: TGTGCCAGCAGTTTACCGGGAGGGGGTCGCGAGCAGTACTTC.

V usage is TRBV9 and J usage is TRBJ1-2; unclear D gene. In germline, CDR1 is SGDLS, CDR2 YYNGEE. The CDR3 totals 10 residues. Between the trimmed V and J ends, which lost 7 bases and 8 bases, there was a span of 9 bases. CDR3 DNA: TGTGCCAGCGGTGGGGAGGGCTACACCTTC. Translating it yields CASGGEGYTF.

V gene TRBV6-6 combines with J gene TRBJ1-1, with 8 bases that match TRBD1. This CDR3 has 14 amino acids. Germline V gives CDR1 MNHNY, CDR2 SVGAGI (reference sequence). J was trimmed by 6 bases and V by 2 bases; bases with no gene match: 5. CDR3 amino acids: CASSYGRGQPEAFF. CDR3 DNA sequence: TGTGCCAGCAGTTACGGCAGGGGGCAACCTGAAGCTTTCTTT.

The chain uses TRBV18 and TRBJ1-1, with a possible D match to TRBD1 (6 bases). There are 12 residues in the CDR3. V lost 9 bases and J 5 bases, leaving 13 bases between the germline ends. CDR1 and CDR2 (germline): KGHSH, LQKENI. The CDR3: CASKRQETEAFF. In DNA form, the CDR3 reads TGTGCCAGTAAAAGACAGGAAACTGAAGCTTTCTTT. The full variable domain, with the rest looked up from reference TRBV18 and TRBJ1-1, is NAGVMQNPRHLVRRRGQEARLRCSPMKGHSHVYWYRQLPEEGLKFMVYLQKENIIDESGMPKERFSAEFPKEGPSILRIQQVVRGDSAAYFCASKRQETEAFFGQGTRLTVV.

The CDR3 protein is CASSFETGKETQYF. DNA for the CDR3: TGTGCCAGCAGCTTCGAGACGGGGAAAGAGACCCAGTACTTC. The chain joins TRBV7-9 to TRBJ2-5, with D possibly TRBD2 on 5 matching bases. Per the germline V gene, CDR1 is SEHNR and CDR2 is FQNEAQ (reference sequence). The CDR3 consists of 14 residues. The ends were cut back, 3 bases at V and 3 bases at J, with 11 bases in the middle.

This chain uses TRBV11-2 with TRBJ2-1, with D perhaps TRBD1 (5 bases). CDR1 is SGHAT and CDR2 is FQNNGV in the germline V gene. V was pared by 2 bases and J by 8 bases, with 22 bases between. The CDR3 contains 17 residues. CDR3 in amino acids: CASSLSKDPPQGDEQFF. The CDR3 DNA sequence: TGTGCCAGCAGCTTATCAAAGGACCCCCCTCAGGGCGATGAGCAGTTCTTC.

DNA for the CDR3: TGTGCCAGCAGCTCCATCCCTGACAGGGGTCGGGACTATGGCTACACCTTC. It yields the protein CASSSIPDRGRDYGYTF. This chain uses TRBV7-9 with TRBJ1-2; 8 bases line up with TRBD1. V was pared by 4 bases and J by 3 bases, with 13 bases of the junction left unmatched. Germline assignment: CDR1 SEHNR and CDR2 FQNEAQ (reference sequence). The CDR3 covers 17 residues.

V is TRBV7-9 and J is TRBJ1-2, with a possible D match to TRBD1 (6 bases). V was clipped by 4 bases and J by 8 bases, with 20 bases between them. CDR1 and CDR2 from the germline V gene are SEHNR and FQNEAQ (reference sequence). The CDR3 has 15 amino acids. This CDR3 is CASSSLTGSPGGYTF. Written as DNA, the CDR3 is TGTGCCAGCAGCTCTTTGACAGGCTCTCCGGGGGGCTACACCTTC.

The table lists this clone with a count of one. The J gene is TRBJ1-1, the V gene TRBV9; D might be TRBD1 (5 bases). CDR1 SGDLS and CDR2 YYNGEE come from the germline V gene. The CDR3 covers 15 residues. V lost 0 bases and J 3 bases, leaving 12 bases between the germline ends. DNA for the CDR3: TGTGCCAGCAGCGTAGGGGGGGGAGGGGACACTGAAGCTTTCTTT. Translation gives CASSVGGGGDTEAFF.

The rearrangement uses TRBV28 and TRBJ2-2; 8 nucleotides line up with TRBD1. The CDR3 extends over 14 amino acids. V shed 11 bases and J 5 bases; nucleotides not matched to a gene: 10. The germline V gene encodes CDR1 MDHEN and CDR2 SYDVKM. DNA for the CDR3: TGTGCCCTCCGACAGGGGCTAACAACCGGGGAGCTGTTTTTT. Translation: CALRQGLTTGELFF.

This chain uses TRBV19 with TRBJ2-7; D is ambiguous. CDR1 and CDR2 from the germline V gene are LNHDA and SQIVND (reference sequence). The ends were cut back, 5 bases at V and 4 bases at J, with 18 bases in the middle. The CDR3 is 15 residues long. The CDR3 coding sequence is TGTGCCAGTAGTCCTATCTCGGGTCTCGGATACGAGCAGTACTTC. Translation: CASSPISGLGYEQYF.